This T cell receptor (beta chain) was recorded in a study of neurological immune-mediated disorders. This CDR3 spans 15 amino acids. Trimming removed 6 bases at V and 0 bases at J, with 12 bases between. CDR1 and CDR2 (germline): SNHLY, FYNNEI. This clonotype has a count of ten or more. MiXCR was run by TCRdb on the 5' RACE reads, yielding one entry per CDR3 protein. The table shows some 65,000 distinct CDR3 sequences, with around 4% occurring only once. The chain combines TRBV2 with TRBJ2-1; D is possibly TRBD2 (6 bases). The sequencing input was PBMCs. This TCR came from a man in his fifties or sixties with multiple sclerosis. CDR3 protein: CASRRDPSSYNEQFF. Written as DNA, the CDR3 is TGTGCCAGCAGGCGGGACCCAAGCTCCTACAATGAGCAGTTCTTC.